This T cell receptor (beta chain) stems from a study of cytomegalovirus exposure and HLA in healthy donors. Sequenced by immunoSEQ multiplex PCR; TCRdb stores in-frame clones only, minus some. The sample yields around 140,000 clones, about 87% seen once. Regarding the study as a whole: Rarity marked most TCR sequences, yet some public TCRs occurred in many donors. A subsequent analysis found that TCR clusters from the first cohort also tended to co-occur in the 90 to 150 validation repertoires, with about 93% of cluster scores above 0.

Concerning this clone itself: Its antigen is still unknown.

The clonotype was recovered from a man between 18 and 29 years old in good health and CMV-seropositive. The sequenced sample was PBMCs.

This CDR3 is CASRAGGTGTEAFF. CDR3 nucleotides: TGTGCCAGCAGAGCAGGGGGAACAGGCACTGAAGCTTTCTTT. The chain uses TRBV6-1 and TRBJ1-1; TRBD1 aligns across 7 bases. J lost 4 bases, V lost 6 bases, and 8 bases had no gene match. Germline CDR1 and CDR2: MNHNS and SASEGT. The CDR3 sequence is 14 residues long.